The entry below describes one T cell receptor beta chain. This sample stems from a study of blood T cell repertoires in COVID-19. Study-wide background: Sites in the United States, Italy and Spain provided acute and convalescent COVID-19 samples. Sources were T cells, B-cell-depleted T cells, or PBMCs; the material itself was cDNA or gDNA.

Study processing details: From reference gene primer amplification, estimates of nucleated cell counts were derived. Produced via immunoSEQ multiplex PCR; TCRdb's table is partial and in-frame only. Clone size and V and J calls were adopted from that table, with D and trimming inferred from the DNA. The top ten hold about 3% of the sample, which has 470,000 or so clones, 80% to 90% seen once. Between the trimmed V and J ends, which lost 0 bases and 8 bases, there was a span of 12 bases. This CDR3 has 14 residues. In germline, CDR1 is SGHTS, CDR2 YDEGEE. The specimen was peripheral blood. The chain is built from TRBV5-8 and TRBJ2-1; D is possibly TRBD2 (6 bases). The source is a human donor in a cohort sampled during active COVID-19. The chain's CDR3 is CASSLGGIGDEQFF. The CDR3 region has the DNA TGTGCCAGCAGCTTGGGCGGGATCGGGGATGAGCAGTTCTTC.